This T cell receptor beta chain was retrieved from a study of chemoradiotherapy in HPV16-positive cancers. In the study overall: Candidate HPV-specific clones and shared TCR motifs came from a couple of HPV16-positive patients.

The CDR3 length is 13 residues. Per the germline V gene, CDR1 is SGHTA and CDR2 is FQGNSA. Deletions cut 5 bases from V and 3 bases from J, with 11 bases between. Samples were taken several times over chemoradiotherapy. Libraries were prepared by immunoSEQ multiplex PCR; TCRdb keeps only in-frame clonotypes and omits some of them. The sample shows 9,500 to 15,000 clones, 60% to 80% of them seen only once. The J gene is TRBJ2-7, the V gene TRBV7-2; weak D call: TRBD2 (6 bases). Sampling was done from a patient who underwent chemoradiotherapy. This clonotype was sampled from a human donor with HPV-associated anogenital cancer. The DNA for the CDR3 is TGTGCCAGCAGCCCGGGGGACCTCTACGAGCAGTACTTC. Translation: CASSPGDLYEQYF. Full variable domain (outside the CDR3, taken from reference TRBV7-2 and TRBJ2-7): GAGVSQSPSNKVTEKGKDVELRCDPISGHTALYWYRQSLGQGLEFLIYFQGNSAPDKSGLPSDRFSAERTGGSVSTLTIQRTQQEDSAVYLCASSPGDLYEQYFGPGTRLTVT.